Presented here are 16 T cell receptor beta chains from one specimen sequenced in a study of shared clonotypes between healthy human individuals. Assay used: immunoSEQ multiplex PCR; TCRdb lists only in-frame clones, some missing. The sample gives over 2 million clones, over 85% of which show up once; 0.13% is in the top ten. Input material: naive CD4+ T cells sorted from blood. Indicated subset: CD45RA+ positively selected. The source of these receptors is a man aged 18 to 29 in good health.

V usage is TRBV5-4 and J usage is TRBJ2-1; D possibly corresponds to TRBD1 (6 bases). Germline lookup yields CDR1 SGHNT and CDR2 YYREEE (reference sequence). V was pared by 2 bases and J by 7 bases, with 13 bases between. The CDR3 totals 14 residues. DNA of the CDR3: TGTGCCAGCAGCTTACAGGGTGTGAATAATGAGCAGTTCTTC. Translated, it gives CASSLQGVNNEQFF.

This CDR3 is CASKPGQGASGYTF. CDR3 coding DNA: TGTGCCAGCAAGCCGGGACAGGGGGCATCGGGCTACACCTTC. The genes are TRBV2 and TRBJ1-2; 12 bases agree with TRBD1. The ends lost 7 bases at V and 8 bases at J; junction bases unmatched: 8. Germline CDR1 reads SNHLY; CDR2 reads FYNNEI. The CDR3 has 14 amino acids.

The chain carries TRBV21-1 and TRBJ1-5; whether TRBD1, the table's D call, matches the DNA was not checked. TRBV21-1 is termed a pseudogene. The CDR3 has 14 residues. The DNA of the CDR3 is TGTGCCAGCAGCAAAAGGAGGGGGCGTCAGCCCCAGCATTTT. Protein: CASSKRRGRQPQHF.

This clone came up once. The chain couples TRBV10-3 to TRBJ2-7; TRBD2 agrees at 10 bases. Germline CDR1 and CDR2: ENHRY and SYGVKD. V shed 2 bases and J 6 bases; nucleotides not matched to a gene: 7. The CDR3 is 15 amino acids. The CDR3 sequence: CAISEPASGGGEQYF. The CDR3 DNA follows: TGTGCCATCAGTGAGCCGGCTAGCGGGGGAGGCGAGCAGTACTTC.

The gene calls are TRBV6-5 and TRBJ1-3, with a weak D call TRBD1 (5 bases). V shed 6 bases and J shed 2 bases, with 11 bases lying between them. The CDR3 spans 14 residues. Germline lookup yields CDR1 MNHEY and CDR2 SVGAGI. The CDR3 DNA follows: TGTGCCAGCAGACGGACAAGGGCTGGAAACACCATATATTTT. Amino acids: CASRRTRAGNTIYF.

The rearrangement uses TRBV28 and TRBJ2-6; D might be TRBD2 (6 bases). Trimming stripped 3 bases from V and 0 bases from J, with 9 bases between. This CDR3 is 16 amino acids long. Germline-derived CDR1 and CDR2 are MDHEN and SYDVKM. DNA of the CDR3: TGTGCCAGCAGTTTTATGGGGGGCTCTGGGGCCAACGTCCTGACTTTC. Protein: CASSFMGGSGANVLTF.

V gene TRBV2 combines with J gene TRBJ1-1; D perhaps matches TRBD1 (5 bases). With 7 bases removed from V and 1 base from J, the gap between germline ends came to 16 bases. The CDR3 totals 15 residues. The germline CDR1 and CDR2 sequences are SNHLY and FYNNEI. The CDR3 DNA reads as TGTGCCAGCATGGGGGGACTGCTACAGAACACTGAAGCTTTCTTT. Protein: CASMGGLLQNTEAFF.

The chain joins TRBV28 to TRBJ2-7; D is perhaps TRBD2 (6 bases). Per germline, CDR1 MDHEN and CDR2 SYDVKM. V was pared by 2 bases and J by 2 bases, with 13 bases between. CDR3 length: 15 amino acids. CDR3 region: CASSLQRPGAYEQYF. CDR3 DNA sequence: TGTGCCAGCAGTTTACAAAGACCGGGGGCCTACGAGCAGTACTTC.

The chain uses TRBV6-5 and TRBJ2-7, with D perhaps matching TRBD1 (6 bases). Germline values: CDR1 MNHEY, CDR2 SVGAGI. This CDR3 comprises 14 residues. Trimming removed 4 bases from V and 4 bases from J, with 14 bases in between. CDR3: CASSWSQGPYEQYF. Here the CDR3 DNA reads TGTGCCAGCAGTTGGTCACAGGGCCCGTACGAGCAGTACTTC.

This chain links TRBV27 with TRBJ2-7, with D maybe TRBD2 (5 bases). The CDR3 is made up of 13 amino acids. Germline CDR1 MNHEY, CDR2 SMNVEV (reference sequence). V dropped 1 base and J dropped 5 bases, with 9 bases sitting between them. The DNA for the CDR3 is TGTGCCAGCAGTTTATACGGGGTAGACGAGCAGTACTTC. This encodes CASSLYGVDEQYF.

The chain employs TRBV10-3 and TRBJ2-2; 7 bases are shared with TRBD2. The J segment lost 5 bases and the V segment lost 7 bases, leaving 4 bases of the junction unmatched. This CDR3 spans 13 amino acids. Germline CDR1 ENHRY, CDR2 SYGVKD. The chain's CDR3 is CAITLGGTGELFF. CDR3 in DNA: TGTGCCATCACCCTGGGAGGGACCGGGGAGCTGTTTTTT.

The genes are TRBV7-9 and TRBJ1-4; D unresolved. The CDR3 runs to 15 residues. Germline V gives CDR1 SEHNR, CDR2 FQNEAQ (reference sequence). Deletions cut 0 bases from V and 7 bases from J, with 12 bases between. The CDR3 reads CASSLAQATSEKLFF. CDR3 bases: TGTGCCAGCAGCTTAGCACAAGCGACGAGTGAAAAACTGTTTTTT.

Concerning this clone: Additional DNA sequences in this sample encode the identical CDR3. V is TRBV30 and J is TRBJ1-4; 9 bases agree with TRBD1. Germline values: CDR1 GTSNPN, CDR2 SVGIG (reference sequence). This CDR3 has 13 amino acids. The junction had 1 base not matched to a gene; V was cut back by 3 bases and J by 5 bases. In DNA form, the CDR3 reads TGTGCCTGGAGGACAGGGGGAAATGAAAAACTGTTTTTT. Translating it yields CAWRTGGNEKLFF.

The gene calls are TRBV11-1 and TRBJ2-3, with no clear D. Trimming took 5 bases from V and 0 from J, leaving 9 bases between them. The CDR3 runs 14 residues. The germline CDR1 and CDR2 sequences are SGHAT and FQDESV (reference sequence). The DNA of the CDR3 is TGTGCCAGCAGCCGAGGATATAGCACAGATACGCAGTATTTT. It is translated as CASSRGYSTDTQYF.

CDR3 in amino acids: CASGGGTNYGYTF. For the CDR3, the DNA is TGTGCCAGCGGGGGTGGGACTAACTATGGCTACACCTTC. The chain combines TRBV9 with TRBJ1-2; D may be TRBD1 (5 bases). Germline assignment: CDR1 SGDLS and CDR2 YYNGEE. CDR3 size: 13 residues. Trimming took off 7 bases at V and 0 bases at J, with 10 bases between the two ends.

The chain joins TRBV30 to TRBJ2-1; D might be TRBD1 or TRBD2, each matching 5 bases. V gave up 2 bases and J gave up 9 bases, with 14 bases separating them. CDR3 length: 13 amino acids. Germline values: CDR1 GTSNPN, CDR2 SVGIG (reference sequence). CDR3: CAWSSLPGGEQFF. In nucleotides, the CDR3 is TGTGCCTGGAGTTCCCTCCCTGGGGGTGAGCAGTTCTTC. Complete variable domain (other parts from reference TRBV30 and TRBJ2-1): SQTIHQWPATLVQPVGSPLSLECTVEGTSNPNLYWYRQAAGRGLQLLFYSVGIGQISSEVPQNLSASRPQDRQFILSSKKLLLSDSGFYLCAWSSLPGGEQFFGPGTRLTVL.